Below, 30 T cell receptor beta chains from the same sample are listed, as sequenced in a study of response to subunit inactivated influenza vaccine. TCRdb ran MiXCR on the RT-PCR reads and lists one entry per CDR3 protein. The sample lists fewer than 350,000 distinct CDR3 sequences, roughly a fifth seen once, with roughly 10% in the top ten. The sample in question was PBMCs from blood, obtained about 20 months after vaccination. The origin of the receptors is a man between 50 and 75 years old who received an inactivated influenza vaccine.

The gene calls are TRBV5-5 and TRBJ1-1; 9 positions match TRBD1. With 4 bases clipped from V and 4 bases from J, the junction kept 5 bases outside the gene matches. CDR1 is SGHKS, CDR2 YYEKEE, per germline (reference sequence). The CDR3 totals 14 residues. CDR3 bases: TGTGCCAGCAGCCCAGGGACAGGGATCACTGAAGCTTTCTTT. It specifies CASSPGTGITEAFF.

V is TRBV12-3 or TRBV12-4 and J is TRBJ1-6, with D hard to call. V shed 2 bases and J shed 10 bases, with 9 bases lying between them. The CDR3 is made up of 13 amino acids. The CDR3 coding sequence is TGTGCCAGCAGTTTAATGACCGAATCACCCCTCCACTTT. Protein sequence: CASSLMTESPLHF.

The chain couples TRBV10-3 to TRBJ2-5; D might be TRBD1 or TRBD2, each matching 5 bases. The CDR3 contains 13 residues. Trimming removed 6 bases from V and 4 bases from J, with 12 bases in between. Per the germline V gene, CDR1 is ENHRY and CDR2 is SYGVKD. Here the CDR3 reads CAISRQRIETQYF. DNA for the CDR3: TGTGCCATCAGCAGACAGCGGATAGAGACCCAGTACTTC.

The chain combines TRBV7-9 with TRBJ1-1, with no clear D. The CDR3 sequence is 14 residues long. Germline V CDR1 and CDR2: SEHNR, FQNEAQ (reference sequence). Between the trimmed V and J ends, which lost 2 bases and 1 base, there was a span of 8 bases. CDR3 loop: CASSLPFANTEAFF. The CDR3 DNA follows: TGTGCCAGCAGCTTACCGTTCGCGAACACTGAAGCTTTCTTT. Filled out from reference TRBV7-9 and TRBJ1-1, the complete variable domain reads DTGVSQNPRHKITKRGQNVTFRCDPISEHNRLYWYRQTLGQGPEFLTYFQNEAQLEKSRLLSDRFSAERPKGSFSTLEIQRTEQGDSAMYLCASSLPFANTEAFFGQGTRLTVV.

The chain employs TRBV20-1 and TRBJ1-1, with TRBD1 matching over 8 bases. The V gene end was trimmed by 1 base and the J gene end by 5 bases; junction bases not matched to a gene: 6. The germline gives CDR1 DFQATT, CDR2 SNEGSKA (reference sequence). The length of the CDR3 is 14 residues. DNA for the CDR3: TGCAGTGCTAGAGTTCAGGGGGCTGTGACTGAAGCTTTCTTT. Protein product: CSARVQGAVTEAFF.

V gene TRBV27 combines with J gene TRBJ2-1; D is uncertain. V was cut by 1 base and J by 0 bases, with 10 bases left in between. The CDR3 totals 16 residues. Germline V lookup: CDR1 MNHEY, CDR2 SMNVEV (reference sequence). The CDR3 nucleotides read TGTGCCAGCAGTTTATGGCCCCCTTCCTCCTACAATGAGCAGTTCTTC. Its protein is CASSLWPPSSYNEQFF.

To note about this clonotype: This is likely a read error, given that the CDR3 carries no conserved phenylalanine or tryptophan at its end. The chain uses TRBV18 and TRBJ1-5; maybe TRBD1 (6 bases). CDR1 and CDR2 from the germline V gene are KGHSH and LQKENI. CDR3 length: 13 residues. V lost 5 bases and J lost 4, with 9 bases in between. CDR3 bases: TGTGCCAGCTCAGCTGACAGGAATCAGCCCCAGCATCTT. This codes for CASSADRNQPQHL.

The chain has TRBV6-6 and TRBJ1-2; D is unresolved. CDR1 and CDR2 from the germline V gene are MNHNY and SVGAGI (reference sequence). The CDR3 has 13 residues. Trimming left V 6 bases short and J 5 bases short, with 13 bases between. DNA for the CDR3: TGTGCCAGCAGGTCGACGGCTGGGTATGGCTACACCTTC. Residues: CASRSTAGYGYTF.

The table lists this clonotype with a few counts. The chain carries TRBV3-1 and TRBJ1-5; possibly TRBD1 for D (5 bases). Trimming shortened V by 3 bases and J by 5 bases, and 11 bases separated the two germline ends. The CDR3 covers 14 residues. From germline, CDR1 is LGHDT and CDR2 YNNKEL (reference sequence). The CDR3 DNA follows: TGTGCCAGCAGCCAGGCAGGGAACCATCAGCCCCAGCATTTT. This gives the protein CASSQAGNHQPQHF.

This clonotype was counted at least ten times. At one boundary the junction diverges from the germline segment, which might be a read error. This chain connects TRBV5-4 to TRBJ1-2; 9 bases match TRBD1. Germline V gene lookup returns CDR1 SGHNT and CDR2 YYREEE (reference sequence). CDR3 length equals 13 residues. The DNA of the CDR3 is TGCGCCAGCAGTTCGACAGGGGGCTATGGCTACACCTTC. This gives the protein CASSSTGGYGYTF.

V usage is TRBV4-1 and J usage is TRBJ1-5; no firm D call. Germline V gives CDR1 MGHRA, CDR2 YSYEKL. The germline V and J ends were trimmed by 0 bases and 1 base, with 7 bases remaining between them. The CDR3 is 15 amino acids. The CDR3 region is CASSQEPQSNQPQHF. The CDR3 nucleotides read TGCGCCAGCAGCCAAGAACCACAAAGCAATCAGCCCCAGCATTTT.

J is TRBJ1-3 and V is TRBV19, with D perhaps matching TRBD1 (5 bases). The CDR3 loop spans 17 amino acids. Between the trimmed V and J ends, which lost 3 bases and 2 bases, there was a span of 17 bases. Per the germline V gene, CDR1 is LNHDA and CDR2 is SQIVND (reference sequence). CDR3 in amino acids: CASSIAGTPSTGNTIYF. The CDR3 region has the DNA TGTGCCAGTAGTATCGCCGGGACCCCGTCTACTGGAAACACCATATATTTT.

The J gene is TRBJ2-3, the V gene TRBV12-3 or TRBV12-4, with D perhaps given as TRBD1 or TRBD2 (6 bases each). The V end was cut by 6 bases, the J end by 9 bases, with 28 bases between. CDR3 length: 17 amino acids. The CDR3 DNA follows: TGTGCCAGCAGCTCCTTAGCTGTCTTCCCCTCGGGGGCGACGCAGTATTTT. Translated, it gives CASSSLAVFPSGATQYF.

The sample holds a few counts of this clonotype. The rearrangement links TRBV10-3 to TRBJ1-5, with 8 positions matching TRBD1. The CDR3 runs to 15 residues. Unmatched junction bases numbered 7, after V lost 2 bases and J lost 7 bases. Germline loops: CDR1 ENHRY, CDR2 SYGVKD. CDR3 bases: TGTGCCATCAGTGAGAATCAGGGGGCAAAACAGCCCCAGCATTTT. Its translation: CAISENQGAKQPQHF.

This chain uses TRBV5-4 with TRBJ2-2, with TRBD1 identical over 8 bases. CDR1 and CDR2 (germline): SGHNT, YYREEE (reference sequence). CDR3 size: 13 residues. V dropped 9 bases and J dropped 5; count of bases not matched to a gene: 6. For the CDR3, the DNA is TGTGCCATGCGACAGGGGATGACCGGGGAGCTGTTTTTT. Its protein product is CAMRQGMTGELFF.

This clonotype was observed a few times. CDR3 bases: TGTGCCAGCAGTTCGTTAACAGGGGATTACTATGGCTACACCTTC. Translating gives CASSSLTGDYYGYTF. This chain joins TRBV28 and TRBJ1-2; 7 bases line up with TRBD1. Trimming removed 4 bases from V and 3 bases from J; junction bases left unmatched: 8. Looked up from germline, CDR1 is MDHEN and CDR2 is SYDVKM. The CDR3 is 15 residues long.

This rearrangement joins TRBV18 to TRBJ1-1; D uncertain. The CDR3 contains 15 residues. Per germline, CDR1 KGHSH and CDR2 LQKENI. V lost 2 bases and J lost 0, with 10 bases in between. In DNA form, the CDR3 reads TGTGCCAGCTCACCAGGTGCGGGTCTGAACACTGAAGCTTTCTTT. It encodes CASSPGAGLNTEAFF.

CDR3 coding DNA: TGCGCCAGCAGCCAAGAGGGGCGGACAAAGCAGTACTTC. Protein: CASSQEGRTKQYF. This chain joins TRBV4-3 and TRBJ2-7; D may be TRBD1 (5 bases). Trimming removed 0 bases at V and 8 bases at J, with 11 bases between. The CDR3 loop spans 13 amino acids. The germline gives CDR1 LGHNA, CDR2 YSLEER.

This chain connects TRBV20-1 to TRBJ2-4; perhaps TRBD1 as D (5 bases). With 4 bases removed from V and 0 bases from J, the gap between germline ends came to 22 bases. CDR1 is DFQATT, CDR2 SNEGSKA, per germline (reference sequence). The CDR3 covers 18 residues. The CDR3 region has the DNA TGCAGTGCTACCCGACAGTTGTATTCAAGTCTAGCCAAAAACATTCAGTACTTC. Protein sequence: CSATRQLYSSLAKNIQYF.

This chain connects TRBV7-8 to TRBJ2-1; D gene uncertain. Trimming shortened V by 2 bases and J by 0 bases, and 11 bases separated the two germline ends. The CDR3 consists of 16 residues. Germline V gene lookup returns CDR1 SGHVS and CDR2 FQNEAQ. In DNA, the CDR3 is TGTGCCAGCAGCTTAAGTTCCTGGAGCTCCTACAATGAGCAGTTCTTC. Translation: CASSLSSWSSYNEQFF.

In its sample, this clonotype was seen many times. The V call is TRBV10-3, the J call TRBJ1-2; no reliable D call. Germline V gives CDR1 ENHRY, CDR2 SYGVKD. CDR3 length equals 13 residues. Trimming pared 0 bases from V and 7 bases from J, leaving 9 bases between. The CDR3 sequence: CAISESNMVGYTF. The CDR3 coding sequence is TGTGCCATCAGTGAGTCGAATATGGTTGGCTACACCTTC.

In its sample, this clonotype was seen once. The chain has TRBV12-3 or TRBV12-4 and TRBJ2-1; D could derive from TRBD1 or TRBD2 (6 bases each). The CDR3 length is 15 residues. Trimming removed 2 bases from V and 5 bases from J, with 13 bases in between. The CDR3 here is CASSLYGGLNNEQFF. The DNA of the CDR3 is TGTGCCAGCAGTTTATATGGGGGGCTAAACAATGAGCAGTTCTTC.

J is TRBJ1-6 and V is TRBV7-2; a weak D match, TRBD1 (5 bases). V dropped 5 bases and J dropped 9 bases, with 14 bases sitting between them. The CDR3 has 14 residues. Germline loops: CDR1 SGHTA, CDR2 FQGNSA. DNA for the CDR3: TGTGCCAGCAGCGGGGGGACTGGAGGTTCACCCCTCCACTTT. Encoded protein: CASSGGTGGSPLHF.

This clonotype was detected only once. The chain carries TRBV25-1 and TRBJ2-2, with D hard to call. Per the germline V gene, CDR1 is MGHDK and CDR2 is SYGVNS. The CDR3 loop spans 15 amino acids. Deletions cut 1 base from V and 2 bases from J, with 8 bases between. The CDR3 region is CASSESRYNTGELFF. The DNA for the CDR3 is TGTGCCAGCAGTGAATCGAGGTATAACACCGGGGAGCTGTTTTTT.

The chain carries TRBV10-3 and TRBJ2-1; D may be TRBD2 (5 bases). The V gene's germline CDR1 is ENHRY and CDR2 SYGVKD. CDR3 size: 14 residues. The V end lost 0 bases, the J end lost 7 bases, and 10 bases lay between the germline ends. Here the CDR3 DNA reads TGTGCCATCAGTGAGTCGTCTACGGGGAATGAGCAGTTCTTC. Its translation is CAISESSTGNEQFF.

V is TRBV29-1 and J is TRBJ2-3, with 10 bases lining up with TRBD2. CDR3 size: 15 residues. V was pared by 6 bases and J by 5 bases, with 11 bases of the junction left unmatched. Germline assignment: CDR1 SQVTM and CDR2 ANQGSEA. The CDR3 DNA sequence: TGCAGCGTCCCTGGGCCTAGCGGGAGAGTAGATACGCAGTATTTT. This gives the protein CSVPGPSGRVDTQYF.

CDR3 sequence: CASSHRPGYEQFF. In nucleotides, the CDR3 is TGTGCCAGCAGCCACCGGCCAGGGTACGAGCAGTTCTTC. V and J are TRBV4-2 and TRBJ2-1; maybe TRBD1 (5 bases). Germline V gene data show CDR1 as LGHNA and CDR2 as YNFKEQ. V was cut by 3 bases and J by 10 bases, with 13 bases left in between. The CDR3 is made up of 13 amino acids.

This clonotype was seen only a few times. The rearrangement links TRBV9 to TRBJ1-2; D gene ambiguous. Deletions cut 4 bases from V and 7 bases from J, with 8 bases between. CDR1 and CDR2 from the germline V gene are SGDLS and YYNGEE. The CDR3 has 11 amino acids. For the CDR3, the DNA is TGTGCCAGCAGCCCTGTGGGTGGCTACACCTTC. Its translation is CASSPVGGYTF.

A few counts support this clonotype. The V gene is TRBV5-1, the J gene TRBJ2-5; D is perhaps TRBD1 (5 bases). Per the germline V gene, CDR1 is SGHRS and CDR2 is YFSETQ. V was shortened by 0 bases and J by 5 bases, with 11 bases between the two germline ends. The CDR3 is 14 amino acids. CDR3 nucleotide sequence: TGCGCCAGCAGCTTGGGTGTAGGGGCCGAGACCCAGTACTTC. It specifies CASSLGVGAETQYF.

This clonotype was found a few times. The chain carries TRBV7-2 and TRBJ2-3; a weak D match, TRBD2 (5 bases). The ends were cut back, 5 bases at V and 10 bases at J, with 16 bases in the middle. The CDR3 extends over 13 amino acids. Germline V gives CDR1 SGHTA, CDR2 FQGNSA. CDR3 in amino acids: CASSGARAEAQYF. The CDR3 DNA reads as TGTGCCAGCAGCGGCGCAAGAGCGGAAGCGCAGTATTTT.